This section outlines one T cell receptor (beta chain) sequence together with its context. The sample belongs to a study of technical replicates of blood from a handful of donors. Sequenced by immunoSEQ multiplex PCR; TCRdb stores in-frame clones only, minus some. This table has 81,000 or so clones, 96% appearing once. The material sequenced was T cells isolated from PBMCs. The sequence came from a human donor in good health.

DNA of the CDR3: TGTGCCAGCATTCCGACAGGAACCTATGGCTACACCTTC. Its protein product is CASIPTGTYGYTF. The chain is built from TRBV6-1 and TRBJ1-2; D perhaps matches TRBD1 (6 bases). Deletions cut 7 bases from V and 4 bases from J, with 13 bases between. CDR3 size: 13 residues. From germline, CDR1 is MNHNS and CDR2 SASEGT.